This T cell receptor (beta chain) was obtained from a study of vaccination and CD4 T cells after COVID-19. Study context: Convalescent donors totaled six males and four females, including two who were Hispanic. Findings and limits, study-wide: Post-vaccination, and not before, a median roughly 90% of reactive clones appeared in convalescent patients.

Treatment given: roughly ten-day PBMC culture with coronavirus spike peptide pools or control peptides (ViraFEST assay). An Oncomine TCR Beta short-read assay was used to sequence the DNA from cultured CD4+ T cells. From the PCR reads, TCRdb called clonotypes with MiXCR, one entry per CDR3 protein. The data show fewer than 20,000 distinct CDR3 sequences, with around 47% seen just once and 4.5% to 6% held by the top ten. Germline V gives CDR1 SGHRS, CDR2 YFSETQ. V lost 0 bases and J 7 bases, leaving 7 bases between the germline ends. This CDR3 has 13 amino acids. About this clonotype: What it recognizes is unknown.

The chain is built from TRBV5-1 and TRBJ2-2; possible D gene TRBD1, 5 bases. The sequence derives from a human donor who had recovered from COVID-19. Sequencing was performed on CD4+ T cells from blood, cultured in vitro, taken before SARS-CoV-2 vaccination. In nucleotides, the CDR3 is TGCGCCAGCAGCTTGGCTAGGGGCGGGGAGCTGTTTTTT. Protein sequence: CASSLARGGELFF. The full variable domain, in which reference TRBV5-1 and TRBJ2-2 provide the parts outside the CDR3, is KAGVTQTPRYLIKTRGQQVTLSCSPISGHRSVSWYQQTPGQGLQFLFEYFSETQRNKGNFPGRFSGRQFSNSRSEMNVSTLELGDSALYLCASSLARGGELFFGEGSRLTVL.